The 9 T cell receptor beta chains in this list originate from one sample, sequenced in a study of molecular identifiers for immune sequencing clone quantification. One entry per CDR3 protein results from TCRdb running MiXCR on the PCR reads. The sample yields under 800,000 distinct CDR3 sequences, 25% seen once. The sample comprised naive CD8+ T cells from blood, with Jurkat cell RNA spiked in. Specified subset: FACS-sorted CD8+CD4-CCR7+CD45RA+ naive T cells. These receptor sequences come from a human donor in good health. Some libraries in this study had Jurkat cell RNA spiked in.

This clonotype came up a few times. This rearrangement joins TRBV12-3 or TRBV12-4 to TRBJ1-2, with no clear D. The V gene lost 7 bases and the J gene lost 1 base, with 13 bases spanning the gap. CDR3 length: 14 amino acids. The DNA of the CDR3 is TGTGCCAGCACTTTTGGTGGAGGTAACTATGGCTACACCTTC. It yields the protein CASTFGGGNYGYTF.

This clonotype was seen many times. The rearrangement links TRBV28 to TRBJ2-4; D not certain. There are 14 residues in the CDR3. V shed 5 bases and J shed 0 bases, with 8 bases lying between them. The germline CDR1 and CDR2 sequences are MDHEN and SYDVKM. CDR3 region: CASSADIAKNIQYF. CDR3 in DNA: TGTGCCAGCAGTGCCGATATAGCCAAAAACATTCAGTACTTC. The whole variable domain, remainder taken from reference TRBV28 and TRBJ2-4, is DVKVTQSSRYLVKRTGEKVFLECVQDMDHENMFWYRQDPGLGLRLIYFSYDVKMKEKGDIPEGYSVSREKKERFSLILESASTNQTSMYLCASSADIAKNIQYFGAGTRLSVL.

This clonotype was recorded a few times. This rearrangement joins TRBV7-6 to TRBJ2-7, with D maybe TRBD1 (6 bases). The CDR3 has 15 amino acids. The V end was cut by 0 bases, the J end by 2 bases, with 11 bases between. The germline V gene encodes CDR1 SGHVS and CDR2 FNYEAQ. CDR3 in amino acids: CASSLADQGTYEQYF. CDR3 coding DNA: TGTGCCAGCAGCTTAGCGGATCAGGGGACCTACGAGCAGTACTTC.

As regards this clonotype: A far bigger clonotype differs at one base, so this is likely a read error. The chain links TRBV7-9 to TRBJ1-1; D ambiguous. Germline CDR1 and CDR2: SEHNR and FQNEAQ (reference sequence). CDR3 length: 13 residues. CDR3 loop: CASSLVRNTEASF. The CDR3 region has the DNA TGTGCCAGCAGCTTAGTCAGGAACACTGAAGCTTCCTTT.

The rearrangement uses TRBV7-8 and TRBJ2-7; D is undetermined. V lost 7 bases and J 0 bases, leaving 13 bases between the germline ends. The CDR3 covers 14 residues. Germline CDR1 and CDR2: SGHVS and FQNEAQ. The CDR3 sequence is CASTRTVSSYEQYF. In DNA, the CDR3 is TGTGCCAGCACAAGGACGGTGAGCTCCTACGAGCAGTACTTC.

The chain has TRBV2 and TRBJ2-3; either TRBD1 or TRBD2 may supply D (6 bases each). Germline V CDR1 and CDR2: SNHLY, FYNNEI. The CDR3 length is 12 residues. The V end was cut by 1 base, the J end by 9 bases, with 8 bases between. In DNA form, the CDR3 reads TGTGCCAGCAGTGAAGGGGGGGCAACGCAGTATTTT. Translated: CASSEGGATQYF.

A few counts support this clonotype. The rearrangement joins TRBV20-1 to TRBJ2-5; 14 bases agree with TRBD2. In germline, CDR1 is DFQATT, CDR2 SNEGSKA (reference sequence). CDR3 length: 19 residues. With V trimmed by 0 bases and J by 5 bases, 14 bases remained unmatched. The CDR3 DNA is TGCAGTGCTAGAGATTACCTGGGACTAGCGGGGGACCTCCATGAGACCCAGTACTTC. It specifies CSARDYLGLAGDLHETQYF.

This clonotype was seen repeatedly, ten times or more. The V call is TRBV13, the J call TRBJ1-1, with D uncertain. Germline values: CDR1 PRHDT, CDR2 FYEKMQ (reference sequence). The CDR3 has 13 residues. V gave up 5 bases and J gave up 8 bases, with 15 bases separating them. Here the CDR3 reads CASSNWAQQEAFF. The CDR3 DNA reads as TGTGCCAGCAGCAACTGGGCTCAACAGGAAGCTTTCTTT. Full variable domain (outside the CDR3, taken from reference TRBV13 and TRBJ1-1): AAGVIQSPRHLIKEKRETATLKCYPIPRHDTVYWYQQGPGQDPQFLISFYEKMQSDKGSIPDRFSAQQFSDYHSELNMSSLELGDSALYFCASSNWAQQEAFFGQGTRLTVV.

This clonotype was observed at least ten times. The chain links TRBV5-1 to TRBJ2-7; D unclear. Germline loops: CDR1 SGHRS, CDR2 YFSETQ. Trimming pared 2 bases from V and 5 bases from J, leaving 8 bases between. The CDR3 consists of 12 residues. In DNA form, the CDR3 reads TGCGCCAGCAGCTTTAACATGGACGAGCAGTACTTC. Translation gives CASSFNMDEQYF.